A selection of T cell receptor beta chains follows, all from one sample in a study of cytomegalovirus exposure and HLA in healthy donors. Clones were read by immunoSEQ multiplex PCR, and TCRdb kept only the in-frame ones, dropping some. The data show roughly 120,000 clones, 67% seen once. The sample taken for sequencing was PBMCs. The receptor set was obtained from a man between 18 and 35 years old in good health and CMV-seropositive. The CDR3 runs from the conserved cysteine through the conserved F or W.

V gene: TRBV5-4
CDR3 protein: CASSRGLLETQYF

V gene: TRBV7-6
CDR3 protein: CASSLAHNQPQHF

V gene: TRBV7-6
CDR3 protein: CASSAHPSSYEQYF

V gene: TRBV4-1
CDR3 protein: CASSQEGTSGPPWDNEQFF

V gene: TRBV27
CDR3 protein: CASSSRITVGQGLRGANVLTF

V gene: TRBV4-2
CDR3 protein: CASSQVPQGPPYNEQFF

V gene: TRBV4-1
CDR3 protein: CASSQGDGRGLEGEQFF

V gene: TRBV28
CDR3 protein: CASRRTGEDNSPLHF

V gene: TRBV7-9
CDR3 protein: CASSPPTGQNLYGYTF

V gene: TRBV14
CDR3 protein: CASSQEVLREQYF

V gene: TRBV14
CDR3 protein: CASSLIDRLYEQYF

V gene: TRBV5-4
CDR3 protein: CASRDRGQETQYF

V gene: TRBV5-6
CDR3 protein: CASSLVYGREAFF

V gene: TRBV29-1
CDR3 protein: CSVDPTSTDEQFF

V gene: TRBV13
CDR3 protein: CASSLLGRDRGFYGYTF

V gene: TRBV7-6
CDR3 protein: CASSLALYQGLGGELFF

V gene: TRBV6-5
CDR3 protein: CASSYSGQVEQYF

V gene: TRBV28
CDR3 protein: CASRTSGPVGELFF

V gene: TRBV6-5
CDR3 protein: CASSLTGQSSYEQYF

V gene: TRBV11-3
CDR3 protein: CASSRRSGNTEAFF

V gene: TRBV4-1
CDR3 protein: CASSQDGQGSGEQYF

V gene: TRBV2
CDR3 protein: CASSEMHTGTDTQYF

V gene: TRBV5-4
CDR3 protein: CASSLGAGHNSPLHF

V gene: TRBV4-2
CDR3 protein: CASSQVGENEKLFF

V gene: TRBV19
CDR3 protein: CAAGFGNEQFF

V gene: TRBV2
CDR3 protein: CASRTGIFSGNTIYF